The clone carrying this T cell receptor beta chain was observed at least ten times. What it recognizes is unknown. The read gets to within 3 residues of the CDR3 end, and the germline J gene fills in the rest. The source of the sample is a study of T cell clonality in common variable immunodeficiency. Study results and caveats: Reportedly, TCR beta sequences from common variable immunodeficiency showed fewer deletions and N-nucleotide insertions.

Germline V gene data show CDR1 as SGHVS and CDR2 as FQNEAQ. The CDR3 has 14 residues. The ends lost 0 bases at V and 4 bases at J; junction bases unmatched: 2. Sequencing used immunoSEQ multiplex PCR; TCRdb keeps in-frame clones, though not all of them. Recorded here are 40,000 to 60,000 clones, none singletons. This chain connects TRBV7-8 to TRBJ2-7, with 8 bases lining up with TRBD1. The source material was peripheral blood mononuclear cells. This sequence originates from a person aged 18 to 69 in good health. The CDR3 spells CASSLARQGYEQYF. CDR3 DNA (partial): TGTGCCAGCAGCTTAGCAAGACAGGGGTACGAG.